The 32 T cell receptor beta chains listed next were all sequenced from one sample in a study of blood T cells in healthy people across ages. A J-beta primer mix and a sample-barcoded 5' primer were used in a second PCR of about 7 to 12 cycles. MiXCR, applied by TCRdb to the 5' RACE reads, yields one record per CDR3 protein. The table has under 2 million distinct CDR3 sequences, around 36% seen once. Sequencing was carried out using blood. The receptors stem from a woman aged 30 to 39 in good health.

CDR3 sequence reads: CASSGRIGVGNEKLFF. The CDR3, as DNA: TGTGCCAGCAGCGGACGAATAGGGGTAGGAAATGAAAAACTGTTTTTT. The chain combines TRBV7-6 with TRBJ1-4; TRBD1 is a possible D gene (5 bases). The CDR3 sequence is 16 residues long. Trimming left V 5 bases short and J 5 bases short, with 18 bases between. Germline CDR1 reads SGHVS; CDR2 reads FNYEAQ.

In its sample, this clonotype was seen once. This chain uses TRBV3-1 with TRBJ2-1; 10 nucleotides line up with TRBD2. V shed 1 base and J 7 bases; nucleotides not matched to a gene: 4. The CDR3 sequence is 15 residues long. Per germline, CDR1 LGHDT and CDR2 YNNKEL (reference sequence). The chain's CDR3 is CASSQGSGGRNEQFF. The DNA of the CDR3 is TGTGCCAGCAGCCAAGGTAGCGGGGGGAGGAATGAGCAGTTCTTC.

The chain links TRBV2 to TRBJ1-4; D perhaps matches TRBD1 (6 bases). CDR1 is SNHLY and CDR2 is FYNNEI in the germline V gene. V shed 8 bases and J shed 6 bases, with 19 bases lying between them. The CDR3 has 15 residues. The CDR3 DNA follows: TGTGCCAGCCTGAGTGTCGGGGGCGTCGATGAAAAACTGTTTTTT. Amino acids: CASLSVGGVDEKLFF.

This clonotype was counted a single time. The V and J genes are TRBV12-3 or TRBV12-4 and TRBJ1-2; no reliable D call. The V gene lost 5 bases and the J gene lost 5 bases, with 18 bases spanning the gap. The CDR3 totals 15 residues. The CDR3 DNA follows: TGTGCCAGCAGTCCGACCAAGGAATTAGGGTATGGCTACACCTTC. This sequence encodes CASSPTKELGYGYTF.

This clonotype came up once. The V call is TRBV3-1, the J call TRBJ2-1; 9 bases line up with TRBD2. Germline CDR1 is LGHDT and CDR2 is YNNKEL (reference sequence). This CDR3 is 15 amino acids long. V gave up 2 bases and J gave up 6 bases; unmatched junction bases: 5. CDR3 protein: CASSQTGGRANEQFF. CDR3 nucleotides: TGTGCCAGCAGCCAAACTGGCGGGAGGGCCAATGAGCAGTTCTTC.

This clonotype was counted only a few times. V gene TRBV28 combines with J gene TRBJ2-7, with 12 bases that match TRBD2. Germline trimming cut 6 bases from V and 7 bases from J; bases unmatched to any gene: 16. In germline, CDR1 is MDHEN, CDR2 SYDVKM. The CDR3 has 17 amino acids. The CDR3 region has the DNA TGTGCCAGCAGCTCTATCGCTCGACTAGCGGGAGTGGGGGAGCAGTACTTC. Translated, it gives CASSSIARLAGVGEQYF.

The rearrangement uses TRBV25-1 and TRBJ2-5; perhaps TRBD2 as D (6 bases). Trimming stripped 6 bases from V and 6 bases from J, with 11 bases between. CDR1 and CDR2 (germline): MGHDK, SYGVNS. CDR3 size: 12 residues. CDR3 in amino acids: CASRRGGKTQYF. As DNA, the CDR3 is TGTGCCAGCAGAAGGGGCGGGAAGACCCAGTACTTC.

The chain recombines TRBV5-1 with TRBJ2-5; D is possibly TRBD2 (5 bases). The CDR3 spans 15 residues. The V end lost 3 bases, the J end lost 4 bases, and 16 bases lay between the germline ends. Looked up from germline, CDR1 is SGHRS and CDR2 is YFSETQ. The CDR3 coding sequence is TGCGCCAGCAGCTCAAGTAAGGGAGTAGGAGAGACCCAGTACTTC. It translates to CASSSSKGVGETQYF.

The V gene is TRBV27, the J gene TRBJ2-3, with D possibly being TRBD2 (5 bases). Trimming cost V 5 bases and J 4 bases, with 19 bases left between them. CDR3 length: 16 residues. Germline lookup yields CDR1 MNHEY and CDR2 SMNVEV (reference sequence). CDR3 residues: CASSLSPEGVADTQYF. The CDR3 nucleotides are TGTGCCAGCAGTCTCTCCCCTGAGGGAGTAGCAGATACGCAGTATTTT.

This clonotype was observed many times. The chain uses TRBV28 and TRBJ2-7; TRBD1 matches 8 bases. Germline CDR1 MDHEN, CDR2 SYDVKM. This CDR3 has 15 amino acids. V shed 5 bases, J shed 2 bases, and the junction held 8 bases outside the gene matches. CDR3 sequence reads: CASSPRDRPTYEQYF. CDR3 coding DNA: TGTGCCAGCAGTCCAAGGGACAGGCCAACCTACGAGCAGTACTTC. The full variable domain, rest sourced from reference TRBV28 and TRBJ2-7, is DVKVTQSSRYLVKRTGEKVFLECVQDMDHENMFWYRQDPGLGLRLIYFSYDVKMKEKGDIPEGYSVSREKKERFSLILESASTNQTSMYLCASSPRDRPTYEQYFGPGTRLTVT.

This clonotype was detected ten times or more. The chain couples TRBV29-1 to TRBJ1-2; D uncertain. Germline V gene lookup returns CDR1 SQVTM and CDR2 ANQGSEA. The V and J ends lost 6 bases and 1 base respectively, with 6 bases between them. This CDR3 region has 11 residues. The CDR3 protein is CSVHSNYGYTF. CDR3 nucleotide sequence: TGCAGCGTCCACAGTAACTATGGCTACACCTTC.

The genes are TRBV7-2 and TRBJ2-1; 8 bases line up with TRBD1. The V segment lost 3 bases and the J segment 4 bases; nucleotides outside the gene matches: 5. The CDR3 has 15 amino acids. Germline CDR1 reads SGHTA; CDR2 reads FQGNSA. CDR3 residues: CASSLTGTGYNEQFF. CDR3 nucleotides: TGTGCCAGCAGCTTGACCGGGACAGGATACAATGAGCAGTTCTTC.

This chain connects TRBV6-1 to TRBJ2-7, with 12 bases fitting TRBD2. V shed 2 bases and J 4 bases; nucleotides not matched to a gene: 0. Germline lookup yields CDR1 MNHNS and CDR2 SASEGT. There are 14 residues in the CDR3. Written as DNA, the CDR3 is TGTGCCAGCAGTGAAACTAGCGGGAGGTACGAGCAGTACTTC. It yields the protein CASSETSGRYEQYF.

The CDR3 here is CASSQGTTNEQYF. CDR3 DNA: TGTGCCAGCAGCCAGGGGACTACCAACGAGCAGTACTTC. This chain uses TRBV3-1 with TRBJ2-7; 7 bases map to TRBD2. The CDR3 length is 13 residues. The germline V gene has CDR1 LGHDT and CDR2 YNNKEL (reference sequence). Trimming removed 3 bases from V and 5 bases from J; junction bases left unmatched: 4.

This clonotype was seen a handful of times. The V call is TRBV20-1, the J call TRBJ1-2; no clear D gene. The CDR3 runs 12 residues. The germline CDR1 and CDR2 sequences are DFQATT and SNEGSKA (reference sequence). Trimming removed 3 bases at V and 4 bases at J, with 9 bases between. The CDR3 DNA follows: TGCAGTGCTAGCGACCTGTTCTATGGCTACACCTTC. Protein product: CSASDLFYGYTF.

The rearrangement links TRBV12-3 or TRBV12-4 to TRBJ2-7; tentative D call: TRBD1 (6 bases). Trimming removed 8 bases at V and 3 bases at J, with 17 bases between. CDR3 size: 14 residues. The CDR3, as DNA: TGTGCCAGCTCAAACCAGGGGATATACTACGAGCAGTACTTC. Protein sequence: CASSNQGIYYEQYF.

V is TRBV6-5 and J is TRBJ2-5; TRBD2 matches at 7 bases. This CDR3 is 15 amino acids long. Germline V gene data show CDR1 as MNHEY and CDR2 as SVGAGI. The junction had 11 bases not matched to a gene; V was cut back by 3 bases and J by 7 bases. The CDR3 nucleotides read TGTGCCAGCAGTTATGAGTCTTCCCCGGGGGGGACCCAGTACTTC. It translates to CASSYESSPGGTQYF.

Regarding this clonotype: Relative to the germline gene, one junction end is altered; a read error may explain this. V usage is TRBV2 and J usage is TRBJ2-3, with a weak D call TRBD2 (6 bases). There are 10 residues in the CDR3. Germline CDR1 reads SNHLY; CDR2 reads FYNNEI. CDR3 DNA: TGTGCCAGCTCCCGGGACTGGCGGCATTTT. It translates to CASSRDWRHF.

This clonotype appeared a few times. The chain joins TRBV20-1 to TRBJ2-1, with TRBD2 matching over 9 bases. Germline CDR1 and CDR2: DFQATT and SNEGSKA (reference sequence). This CDR3 has 14 residues. Germline trimming cut 6 bases from V and 9 bases from J; bases unmatched to any gene: 12. DNA of the CDR3: TGCAGTGCCATACTGGCGGGAGGGCCAGGTGAGCAGTTCTTC. It yields the protein CSAILAGGPGEQFF.

The chain couples TRBV11-2 to TRBJ2-2; D might be TRBD2 (5 bases). V was shortened by 3 bases and J by 0 bases, with 5 bases between the two germline ends. CDR1 and CDR2 (germline): SGHAT, FQNNGV. The CDR3 spans 14 residues. CDR3 in amino acids: CASSFGANTGELFF. The CDR3 DNA sequence: TGTGCCAGCAGCTTCGGGGCGAACACCGGGGAGCTGTTTTTT.

This clonotype was seen repeatedly, ten times or more. This chain joins TRBV10-3 and TRBJ2-7, with 8 bases aligning to TRBD1. CDR1 is ENHRY and CDR2 is SYGVKD in the germline V gene. Losses at the gene ends were 0 bases for V and 3 bases for J; bases not matched to a gene: 4. CDR3 length equals 15 residues. DNA for the CDR3: TGTGCCATCAGTGAGTCGAAGGACAGGGACTACGAGCAGTACTTC. Amino acids: CAISESKDRDYEQYF.

This clonotype was detected a few times. The genes are TRBV4-1 and TRBJ1-2; D not certain. The CDR3 has 15 residues. Germline CDR1 reads MGHRA; CDR2 reads YSYEKL. Trimming stripped 1 base from V and 4 bases from J, with 13 bases between. CDR3 sequence reads: CASSQVAPVGYGYTF. The DNA for the CDR3 is TGCGCCAGCAGCCAAGTCGCCCCGGTTGGCTATGGCTACACCTTC.

Only a few counts were recorded for this clonotype. This sequence joins TRBV6-2 or TRBV6-3 and TRBJ1-4; D is undetermined. The CDR3 has 15 residues. In germline, CDR1 is MNHEY, CDR2 SVGEGT. Trimming removed 6 bases at V and 3 bases at J, with 14 bases between. CDR3 sequence: CASRSNRAANEKLFF. DNA for the CDR3: TGTGCCAGCAGGTCGAACCGGGCGGCTAATGAAAAACTGTTTTTT.

This clonotype occurred once. This rearrangement joins TRBV29-1 to TRBJ1-1; tentatively, D is TRBD1 (6 bases). The CDR3 has 12 residues. V was clipped by 4 bases and J by 11 bases, with 17 bases between them. Per the germline V gene, CDR1 is SQVTM and CDR2 is ANQGSEA. In nucleotides, the CDR3 is TGCAGCGTTGGGCCGGGGGCGAGCGTGGCTTTCTTT. This translates into CSVGPGASVAFF.

The count of this clonotype is one. The V and J genes are TRBV5-1 and TRBJ1-5; maybe TRBD1 (6 bases). The CDR3 is 15 residues long. The V and J ends lost 3 bases and 4 bases respectively, with 14 bases between them. In germline, CDR1 is SGHRS, CDR2 YFSETQ. The CDR3 nucleotides are TGCGCCAGCAGCTCCGAAGGACAGTCGAATCAGCCCCAGCATTTT. Translating gives CASSSEGQSNQPQHF.

This clonotype was observed a handful of times. CDR3 region: CASSSTGTRDSYEQYF. CDR3 DNA: TGTGCCAGCAGCTCCACCGGGACTAGGGACTCCTACGAGCAGTACTTC. This chain uses TRBV7-2 with TRBJ2-7; 8 nucleotides line up with TRBD2. The CDR3 has 16 residues. The germline gives CDR1 SGHTA, CDR2 FQGNSA. V dropped 4 bases and J dropped 0; count of bases not matched to a gene: 8.

This chain uses TRBV25-1 with TRBJ1-1; perhaps TRBD1 as D (6 bases). CDR1 and CDR2 from the germline V gene are MGHDK and SYGVNS. The CDR3 spans 15 residues. The V and J ends lost 7 bases and 5 bases respectively, with 20 bases between them. CDR3 protein: CASTPWAGALTEAFF. For the CDR3, the DNA is TGTGCCAGCACCCCCTGGGCGGGGGCATTGACTGAAGCTTTCTTT.

The CDR3 loop reads CASSTATGSYGYTF. The CDR3 bases are TGCGCCAGCAGCACCGCGACAGGGTCCTATGGCTACACCTTC. V and J are TRBV5-1 and TRBJ1-2; 7 bases are a match to TRBD1. This CDR3 is built from 14 residues. Germline CDR1 and CDR2: SGHRS and YFSETQ. V lost 4 bases and J lost 4; bases outside the gene matches: 7.

The chain links TRBV13 to TRBJ1-2; the match to TRBD1 covers 8 bases. J lost 5 bases, V lost 2 bases, and 10 bases had no gene match. Germline V gives CDR1 PRHDT, CDR2 FYEKMQ (reference sequence). This CDR3 has 16 residues. As DNA, the CDR3 is TGTGCCAGCAGCTTACCCGGACAGGGCCTGCTTTATGGCTACACCTTC. Its protein product is CASSLPGQGLLYGYTF.

The chain carries TRBV20-1 and TRBJ2-7, with D tentatively TRBD2 (5 bases). This CDR3 is 14 amino acids long. Trimming left V 2 bases short and J 9 bases short, with 20 bases between. Per the germline V gene, CDR1 is DFQATT and CDR2 is SNEGSKA (reference sequence). The CDR3 spells CSARFVAGRSGQYF. The CDR3 bases are TGCAGTGCTAGATTTGTAGCTGGGAGATCCGGGCAGTACTTC.

The chain employs TRBV7-8 and TRBJ1-5; D is ambiguous. Germline V lookup: CDR1 SGHVS, CDR2 FQNEAQ. V lost 5 bases to trimming and J lost 6 bases, with 11 bases between them. The CDR3 contains 13 residues. CDR3 in DNA: TGTGCCAGCAGCCCCGGAGGCAGTCAGCCCCAGCATTTT. Its protein is CASSPGGSQPQHF.

The CDR3 sequence: CASSSGRVNSPLHF. Here the CDR3 DNA reads TGTGCCAGCAGTTCGGGCAGGGTTAATTCACCCCTCCACTTT. The genes are TRBV27 and TRBJ1-6, with D maybe TRBD1 (5 bases). This CDR3 contains 14 residues. Germline V lookup: CDR1 MNHEY, CDR2 SMNVEV (reference sequence). The V gene lost 4 bases and the J gene lost 6 bases, with 10 bases spanning the gap.